This section outlines one T cell receptor beta chain sequence together with its context. Its antigen remains unidentified. The sample originates from a study of cytomegalovirus exposure and HLA in healthy donors. General study points: Accounts indicate the classifier identified cytomegalovirus status with strong specificity and sensitivity. Near-uniform donor sequencing depth was presumed by presence/absence analyses.

V trimming: 3 bases; J trimming: 4 bases; junction bases outside the gene matches: 9. CDR1 and CDR2 from the germline V gene are SGHVS and FQNEAQ. There are 16 residues in the CDR3. With 60 Vbeta and 13 Jbeta primers, the PCR was carried out. Assay: immunoSEQ multiplex PCR; the TCRdb copy retains only in-frame clones and omits some. This sample has roughly 200,000 clones, with about 80% found just once. The sequenced sample was PBMCs. The V and J genes are TRBV7-8 and TRBJ2-3, with 8 positions matching TRBD1. The clonotype originates from a woman aged 60 to 75 in good health and CMV-seropositive. This CDR3 is CASSLTGDFSSDTQYF. Here the CDR3 DNA reads TGTGCCAGCAGCTTGACAGGGGATTTCTCTTCAGATACGCAGTATTTT.